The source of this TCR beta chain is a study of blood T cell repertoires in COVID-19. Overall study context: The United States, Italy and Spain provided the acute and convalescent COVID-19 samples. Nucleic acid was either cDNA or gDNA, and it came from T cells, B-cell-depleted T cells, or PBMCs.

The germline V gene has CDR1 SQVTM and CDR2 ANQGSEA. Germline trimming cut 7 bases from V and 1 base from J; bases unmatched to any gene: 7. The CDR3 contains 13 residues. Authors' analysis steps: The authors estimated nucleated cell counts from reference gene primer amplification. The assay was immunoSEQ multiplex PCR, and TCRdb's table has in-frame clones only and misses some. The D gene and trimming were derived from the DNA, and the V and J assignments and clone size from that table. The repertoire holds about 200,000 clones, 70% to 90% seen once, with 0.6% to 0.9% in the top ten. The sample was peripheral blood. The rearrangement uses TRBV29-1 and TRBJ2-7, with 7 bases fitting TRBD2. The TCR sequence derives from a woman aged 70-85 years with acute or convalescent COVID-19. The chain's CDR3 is CSAAAGNSYEQYF. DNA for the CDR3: TGCAGCGCTGCAGCGGGAAATTCCTACGAGCAGTACTTC.